This T cell receptor (beta chain) was recorded in a study of T cells after yellow fever vaccination (dated by TCRdb to between 2017 and 2020). Some background on the complete study: The SMART-Seq v4 Ultra Low Input RNA kit was used to prepare libraries from fractions with low cell numbers. Blood was drawn at multiple timepoints before and after primary and secondary immunization, with bulk PBMC replicates and cell subsets isolated. Two healthy male donors, one aged 18 to 29 and one aged 30 to 40 years, were included in the cohort. To track T-cell clones before and after primary and booster YFV17D yellow fever vaccination, bulk TCR alpha and beta repertoires were sequenced longitudinally.

What the authors observed across the whole study: A small share of clonotypes occurred in both CD4 and CD8 compartments, likely arising from convergent recombination. Because the study included only a couple of donors, the extent to which the findings can be generalized is limited. After the booster, most clones that had expanded after primary vaccination were detected again (about 97% of CD4 and around nine tenths of CD8), suggesting broad maintenance of memory. Computational filtering was needed because FACS-sorted repertoires could contain abundant contaminating clonotypes from the bulk population. The secondary T-cell response was found to be weaker but faster than the primary response, with a peak reached on day 5 rather than on day 15.

V lost 0 bases and J lost 8 bases; the stretch between them is 14 bases long. Taken from cysteine to phenylalanine, the CDR3 has 15 residues. The entry retains the CDR3 DNA only, 45 bases that are in frame from base 1. The germline V gene (reference sequence) provides CDR1 LGHDT and CDR2 YNNKEL. The sample holds a few counts of this clonotype. The antigen it recognizes is unknown. Per-base quality was not reported, and no clone a single base away is much larger than it. The run used an Illumina NovaSeq 6000. TCR cDNA was synthesized by 5'RACE template switching, through which a universal primer site and unique molecular identifiers were introduced. Priming for cDNA synthesis came from both the TCR alpha and TCR beta constant segments. Libraries were amplified in two PCR steps, with sample barcodes and sequencing adapters added in the second step. Sequencing of the libraries was done on either Illumina HiSeq 2500 (2x100 bp) or NovaSeq (2x150 bp). Under the source paper's analysis protocol: MIGEC handled demultiplexing of reads and collapsing into UMI consensus sequences, while MiXCR performed V(D)J alignment. Vaccine-responding clonotypes were defined with edgeR using replicate PBMC samples, requiring FDR below 0.01 and a log2 fold change above 5 up to day 15. CD4 or CD8 identity was assigned to each bulk clonotype according to whether the clonotype was present at higher abundance in the sequenced CD4 repertoire or the sequenced CD8 repertoire. TCRdb applied fastp at Q25 and MiXCR to the public reads, then kept only in-frame beta chains. For every CDR3 protein sequence, its rows merge into one entry that carries the most common genes and DNA. What appears here as the V and J calls and clone size reflects TCRdb's work, not the paper's. The table for this sample lists hundreds of thousands of distinct CDR3 sequences; approximately 12% of them were counted only once. In total, the top ten clones hold around 3% of the sample.

The intended sense of this specimen's treatment or condition label: live attenuated yellow fever vaccine strain. PBMCs were isolated from peripheral blood using a standard Ficoll-Paque protocol. CD4 and CD8 T-cell fractions were isolated with Dynabeads CD4 and CD8 positive selection kits. TriZol was used to extract RNA from bulk PBMCs, CD4 and CD8 fractions, and dextramer-positive and dextramer-negative fractions. Rearrangement joined TRBV3-1 to TRBJ2-1; D gene: possibly TRBD1, on 6 matching bases. The receptor was isolated from a man between 18 and 35 years old who received the YFV17D yellow fever vaccine. The specimen was CD4+ T cells sorted from PBMCs, collected 15 days after the yellow fever booster vaccination. The CDR3 region has the sequence CASSQDGGAGHEQFF. Read as DNA, the sequence is TGTGCCAGCAGCCAAGATGGGGGCGCGGGCCATGAGCAGTTCTTC.